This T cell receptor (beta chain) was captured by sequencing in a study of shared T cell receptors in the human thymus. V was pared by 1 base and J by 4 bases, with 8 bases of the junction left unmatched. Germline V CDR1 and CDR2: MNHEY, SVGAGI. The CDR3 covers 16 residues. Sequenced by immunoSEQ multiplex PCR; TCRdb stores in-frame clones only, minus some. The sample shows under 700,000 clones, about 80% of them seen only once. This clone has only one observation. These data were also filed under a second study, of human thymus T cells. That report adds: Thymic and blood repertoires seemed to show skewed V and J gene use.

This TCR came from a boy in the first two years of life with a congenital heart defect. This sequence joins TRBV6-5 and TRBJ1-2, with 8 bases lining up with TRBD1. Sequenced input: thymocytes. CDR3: CASSYYSPGGGYGYTF. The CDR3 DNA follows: TGTGCCAGCAGTTACTACTCGCCAGGGGGCGGCTATGGCTACACCTTC.